This T cell receptor beta chain was retrieved from a study of metastatic and nonmetastatic thyroid tumors. Looking at the study overall: Malignant thyroid and benign thyroid patients provided blood and tumor or nodule tissue whose repertoires were compared.

Source study methods: Clinicopathological groups differed in CDR3, with these differences serving to build a distant-metastasis classifier for papillary thyroid cancer. TCRdb re-processed the PCR reads through MiXCR. None of the V and J calls come from the authors' own analysis; TCRdb made them. The table lists 30,000 to 35,000 clones, 14% to 15% of them singletons. As for this clone: The junction departs from the called germline gene at one end, perhaps through a read error.

Not a single patient had been given any form of treatment at any point before undergoing thyroid surgery. The length of the CDR3 is 14 residues. Germline V gene sequence: CDR1 MNHEY, CDR2 SVGEGT. This clonotype originated in a male donor with papillary thyroid cancer or a benign thyroid nodule (not recorded which). Some clones in this sample may be carry-over from other donors' samples. The V and J genes are TRBV6-2 or TRBV6-3 and TRBJ1-6; TRBD1 matches at 8 bases. Sequenced input: blood. CDR3 in amino acids: CVSSVQGALSPLHF. DNA for the CDR3: TGTGTCAGCTCCGTTCAGGGGGCCCTTTCACCACTCCACTTT.